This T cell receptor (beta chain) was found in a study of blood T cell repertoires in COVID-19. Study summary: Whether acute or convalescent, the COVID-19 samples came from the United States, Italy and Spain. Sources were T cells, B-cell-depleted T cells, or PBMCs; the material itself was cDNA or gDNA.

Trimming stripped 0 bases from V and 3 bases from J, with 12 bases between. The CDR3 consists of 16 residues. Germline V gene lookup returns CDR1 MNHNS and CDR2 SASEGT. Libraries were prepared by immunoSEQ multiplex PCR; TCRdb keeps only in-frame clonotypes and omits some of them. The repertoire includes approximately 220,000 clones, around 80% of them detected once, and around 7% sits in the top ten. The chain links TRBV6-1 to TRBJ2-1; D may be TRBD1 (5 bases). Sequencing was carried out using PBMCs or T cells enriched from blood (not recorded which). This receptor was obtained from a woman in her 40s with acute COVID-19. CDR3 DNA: TGTGCCAGCAGTGAAGCGTCGGCAGGGCGCTACAATGAGCAGTTCTTC. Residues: CASSEASAGRYNEQFF.